This TCR beta chain was retrieved from a study of blood T cells in healthy people across ages. Across the study: Template-switching capture recovered about one barcoded beta molecule per two T cells. Study-level results: Older age went with lower TCR beta diversity per million T cells, in a roughly linear way.

Then a second PCR, running about 6 to 12 cycles, was carried out with a sample-barcoded 5' primer and a J-beta primer mix. One entry per CDR3 protein results from TCRdb running MiXCR on the 5' RACE reads. Among approximately 850,000 distinct CDR3 sequences listed, approximately 44% were seen once. Germline CDR1 reads KGHDR; CDR2 reads SFDVKD. The CDR3 has 14 residues. Deletions cut 3 bases from V and 6 bases from J, with 11 bases between. On this clonotype: Its antigen is undetermined.

Sequenced sample: blood. The TCR originated in a man aged 55 to 69 in good health. The chain carries TRBV24-1 and TRBJ1-5; D not resolved. The CDR3 sequence: CATSDARASQPQHF. For the CDR3, the DNA is TGTGCCACCAGTGATGCCCGTGCCAGTCAGCCCCAGCATTTT.